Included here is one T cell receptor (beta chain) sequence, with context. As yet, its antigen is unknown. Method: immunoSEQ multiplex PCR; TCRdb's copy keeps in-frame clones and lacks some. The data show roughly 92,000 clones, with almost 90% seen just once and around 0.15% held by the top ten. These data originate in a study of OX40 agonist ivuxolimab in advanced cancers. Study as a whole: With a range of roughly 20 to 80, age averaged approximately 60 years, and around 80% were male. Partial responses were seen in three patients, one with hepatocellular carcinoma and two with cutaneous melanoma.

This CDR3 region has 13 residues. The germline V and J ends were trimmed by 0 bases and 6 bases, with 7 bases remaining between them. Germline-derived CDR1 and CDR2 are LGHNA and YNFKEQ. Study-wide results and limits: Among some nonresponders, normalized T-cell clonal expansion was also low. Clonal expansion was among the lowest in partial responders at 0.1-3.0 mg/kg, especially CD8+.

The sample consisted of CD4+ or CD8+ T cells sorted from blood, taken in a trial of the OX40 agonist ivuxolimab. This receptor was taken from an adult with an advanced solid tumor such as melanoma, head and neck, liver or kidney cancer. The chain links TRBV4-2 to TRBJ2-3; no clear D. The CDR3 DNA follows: TGTGCCAGCAGCCAAGAGGTGGTGGATACGCAGTATTTT. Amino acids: CASSQEVVDTQYF.